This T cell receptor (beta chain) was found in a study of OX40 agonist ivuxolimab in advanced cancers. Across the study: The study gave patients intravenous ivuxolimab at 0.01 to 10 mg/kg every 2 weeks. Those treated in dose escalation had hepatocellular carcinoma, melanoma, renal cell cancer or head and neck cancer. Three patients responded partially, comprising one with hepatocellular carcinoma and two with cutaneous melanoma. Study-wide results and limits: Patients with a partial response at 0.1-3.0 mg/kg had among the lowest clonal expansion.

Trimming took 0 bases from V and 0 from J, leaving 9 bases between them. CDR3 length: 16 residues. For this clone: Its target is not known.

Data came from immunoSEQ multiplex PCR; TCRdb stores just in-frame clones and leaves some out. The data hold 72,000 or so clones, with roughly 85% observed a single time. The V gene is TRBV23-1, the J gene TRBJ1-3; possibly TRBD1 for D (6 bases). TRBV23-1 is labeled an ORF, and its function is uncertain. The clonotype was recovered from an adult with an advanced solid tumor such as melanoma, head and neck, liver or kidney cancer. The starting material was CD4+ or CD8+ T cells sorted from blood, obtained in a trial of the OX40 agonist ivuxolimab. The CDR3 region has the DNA TGCGCCAGCAGTCAATCGGGACATATCTCTGGAAACACCATATATTTT. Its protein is CASSQSGHISGNTIYF.